These 32 T cell receptor beta chains share one sample of origin, sequenced in a study of vaccination and CD4 T cells after COVID-19. Sequenced with the Oncomine TCR Beta short-read assay was DNA taken from cultured CD4+ T cells. MiXCR, applied by TCRdb to the PCR reads, yields one record per CDR3 protein. The sample contains about 12,000 distinct CDR3 sequences, around 49% of which appear only once. These TCRs' antigens remain unknown. Treatment indicated: 10-day PBMC culture with coronavirus spike peptide pools or control peptides (ViraFEST assay). The sample was CD4+ T cells from blood, cultured in vitro. The origin of the receptors is a human donor who had recovered from COVID-19.

This clonotype is a singleton in its sample. This chain joins TRBV5-8 and TRBJ2-5; a weak D match, TRBD2 (6 bases). The V end was cut by 1 base, the J end by 3 bases, with 13 bases between. Germline values: CDR1 SGHTS, CDR2 YDEGEE. The CDR3 contains 15 residues. CDR3 sequence reads: CASSLLWGRKETQYF. For the CDR3, the DNA is TGTGCCAGCAGCTTGCTCTGGGGGAGGAAAGAGACCCAGTACTTC.

This clonotype was observed a handful of times. In DNA, the CDR3 is TGTGCCAGCACCCGGGGGACAGGACTCTATGGCTACACCTTC. It encodes CASTRGTGLYGYTF. V and J are TRBV2 and TRBJ1-2, with 8 bases aligning to TRBD1. The CDR3 is 14 amino acids. CDR1 SNHLY and CDR2 FYNNEI come from the germline V gene. V lost 7 bases, J lost 4 bases, and 8 bases stayed unmatched.

This clonotype was seen more than once but under ten times. This chain connects TRBV7-2 to TRBJ1-2, with D maybe TRBD1 (5 bases). Trimming removed 5 bases at V and 4 bases at J, with 11 bases between. Germline V lookup: CDR1 SGHTA, CDR2 FQGNSA. The CDR3 is 13 amino acids. CDR3 DNA sequence: TGTGCCAGCAGCCCGCCGGGGGGCTATGGCTACACCTTC. It encodes CASSPPGGYGYTF. Full variable domain (remainder filled in from reference TRBV7-2 and TRBJ1-2): GAGVSQSPSNKVTEKGKDVELRCDPISGHTALYWYRQSLGQGLEFLIYFQGNSAPDKSGLPSDRFSAERTGGSVSTLTIQRTQQEDSAVYLCASSPPGGYGYTFGSGTRLTVV.

In this sample, this clonotype turned up a few times. The gene calls are TRBV20-1 and TRBJ1-1; 7 nucleotides match TRBD1. Germline CDR1 DFQATT, CDR2 SNEGSKA (reference sequence). V lost 5 bases, J lost 1 base, and 4 bases stayed unmatched. The CDR3 has 13 residues. The CDR3 loop reads CSAARTGNTEAFF. DNA of the CDR3: TGCAGTGCTGCCCGGACAGGGAACACTGAAGCTTTCTTT.

A remark on this clonotype: Sequence at one end of the junction differs from germline and may be a read error. The chain links TRBV20-1 to TRBJ1-5; TRBD1 is a possible D gene (5 bases). The CDR3 contains 13 residues. From germline, CDR1 is DFQATT and CDR2 SNEGSKA (reference sequence). Written as DNA, the CDR3 is TGCAGTGCCAGAGGCGGGGCCGAGCAGCCCCAGCATTTT. Its protein is CSARGGAEQPQHF.

The gene calls are TRBV20-1 and TRBJ2-4, with 10 bases identical to TRBD2. The CDR3 is 15 residues long. Germline CDR1 reads DFQATT; CDR2 reads SNEGSKA (reference sequence). Germline trimming cut 6 bases from V and 5 bases from J; bases unmatched to any gene: 10. The CDR3 spells CSAKSGRAPQNIQYF. CDR3 sequence (DNA): TGCAGTGCCAAAAGCGGGAGGGCCCCCCAAAACATTCAGTACTTC.

The gene calls are TRBV19 and TRBJ1-3, with D uncertain. This CDR3 comprises 16 residues. Deletions cut 6 bases from V and 0 bases from J, with 15 bases between. Germline V CDR1 and CDR2: LNHDA, SQIVND (reference sequence). The CDR3 is CASSRRAYTSGNTIYF. CDR3 DNA sequence: TGTGCCAGTAGCAGAAGAGCATACACCTCTGGAAACACCATATATTTT.

This clonotype appeared a single time. The CDR3 protein is CASSLVRGSKGNSPLHF. DNA for the CDR3: TGTGCCAGCAGCTTAGTCCGAGGCTCCAAGGGTAATTCACCCCTCCACTTT. The genes are TRBV11-2 and TRBJ1-6; unclear D gene. Per germline, CDR1 SGHAT and CDR2 FQNNGV. V gave up 1 base and J gave up 6 bases, with 16 bases separating them. The length of the CDR3 is 17 residues.

The rearrangement links TRBV10-1 to TRBJ2-3, with 8 bases fitting TRBD2. The junction had 5 bases not matched to a gene; V was cut back by 5 bases and J by 1 base. The CDR3 spans 15 residues. The germline gives CDR1 WNHNN, CDR2 SYGVQD (reference sequence). CDR3 amino acids: CASSPSGSRTDTQYF. As DNA, the CDR3 is TGCGCCAGCAGTCCAAGCGGGAGTCGCACAGATACGCAGTATTTT.

Relative to its sample, this clonotype is medium-sized. The V gene is TRBV20-1, the J gene TRBJ2-5, with D possibly matching TRBD2 (6 bases). Trimming removed 3 bases at V and 4 bases at J, with 15 bases between. Germline CDR1 is DFQATT and CDR2 is SNEGSKA (reference sequence). CDR3 size: 14 residues. The CDR3 bases are TGCAGTGCTAGGGCTAGCGAGTTTCGAGAGACCCAGTACTTC. Translated: CSARASEFRETQYF.

This chain connects TRBV10-3 to TRBJ2-3; 12 nucleotides line up with TRBD1. Germline lookup yields CDR1 ENHRY and CDR2 SYGVKD. The CDR3 covers 17 residues. After removal of 0 bases from V and 5 bases from J, the junction contained 6 bases not matched to a gene. CDR3 sequence (DNA): TGTGCCATCAGTGAGTCGATGGGACAGGGGGCAAGAGATACGCAGTATTTT. It translates to CAISESMGQGARDTQYF.

The chain has TRBV20-1 and TRBJ2-1, with D maybe TRBD2 (5 bases). With 0 bases removed from V and 7 bases from J, the gap between germline ends came to 22 bases. The CDR3 is made up of 17 amino acids. Germline V gives CDR1 DFQATT, CDR2 SNEGSKA (reference sequence). CDR3 sequence (DNA): TGCAGTGCTAGAGATTTTCTTAGTGCACTAGACCGTAATGAGCAGTTCTTC. Encoded protein: CSARDFLSALDRNEQFF.

This sequence joins TRBV7-2 and TRBJ2-1; tentative D call: TRBD1 (6 bases). The CDR3 length is 12 residues. CDR1 and CDR2 (germline): SGHTA, FQGNSA. V dropped 3 bases and J dropped 11 bases, with 11 bases sitting between them. This chain's CDR3 is CASSFTWGQQFF. Here the CDR3 DNA reads TGTGCCAGCAGCTTTACGTGGGGGCAGCAGTTCTTC.

V and J are TRBV7-9 and TRBJ2-1, with D hard to call. Germline V gene sequence: CDR1 SEHNR, CDR2 FQNEAQ (reference sequence). The CDR3 has 13 residues. The V gene lost 4 bases and the J gene lost 8 bases, with 12 bases spanning the gap. CDR3 DNA sequence: TGTGCCAGCAGCTACCTAGGGCAGGATGAGCAGTTCTTC. As protein: CASSYLGQDEQFF.

The chain has TRBV28 and TRBJ2-1; the D is unclear. The V gene's germline CDR1 is MDHEN and CDR2 SYDVKM. CDR3 length equals 12 residues. The CDR3 nucleotides are TGTGGAGCGTGTAGCTCCTACAATGAGCAGTTCTTC. As protein: CGACSSYNEQFF.

The gene calls are TRBV7-2 and TRBJ2-6; 8 bases line up with TRBD1. The CDR3 contains 16 residues. In germline, CDR1 is SGHTA, CDR2 FQGNSA. V shed 5 bases, J shed 2 bases, and the junction held 5 bases outside the gene matches. The CDR3 DNA is TGTGCCAGCAGCGTATCAGGGGGCGCTGGGGCCAACGTCCTGACTTTC. This gives the protein CASSVSGGAGANVLTF.

The table lists this clonotype with a few counts. The chain recombines TRBV15 with TRBJ1-2; D remains unclear. The V end was cut by 5 bases, the J end by 0 bases, with 4 bases between. Per germline, CDR1 LNHNV and CDR2 YYDKDF (reference sequence). The CDR3 is made up of 12 amino acids. CDR3 in DNA: TGTGCCACCAGCGTAGCTAACTATGGCTACACCTTC. Protein product: CATSVANYGYTF.

The V call is TRBV5-6, the J call TRBJ2-2; D remains unclear. V shed 4 bases and J shed 6 bases, with 7 bases lying between them. Germline-derived CDR1 and CDR2 are SGHDT and YYEEEE. The CDR3 is made up of 12 amino acids. CDR3 sequence reads: CASSHVSGELFF. CDR3 nucleotides: TGTGCCAGCAGCCATGTTTCCGGGGAGCTGTTTTTT.

V gene TRBV6-1 combines with J gene TRBJ1-5, with D uncertain. The V end lost 5 bases, the J end lost 7 bases, and 12 bases lay between the germline ends. In germline, CDR1 is MNHNS, CDR2 SASEGT. The CDR3 loop spans 13 amino acids. CDR3 residues: CASSRWGGQPQHF. The CDR3 DNA is TGTGCCAGCAGTAGATGGGGAGGCCAGCCCCAGCATTTT.

The gene calls are TRBV6-2 or TRBV6-3 and TRBJ1-1, with a possible D match to TRBD1 (5 bases). Germline assignment: CDR1 MNHEY and CDR2 SVGEGT. The V end lost 7 bases, the J end lost 5 bases, and 17 bases lay between the germline ends. There are 14 residues in the CDR3. The CDR3, as DNA: TGTGCCAGCACCCCTTCAGGGCGACGGACTGAAGCTTTCTTT. This translates into CASTPSGRRTEAFF.

The chain recombines TRBV7-8 with TRBJ2-1, with 9 bases aligning to TRBD2. Germline V gene sequence: CDR1 SGHVS, CDR2 FQNEAQ. The CDR3 sequence is 15 residues long. With V trimmed by 5 bases and J by 10 bases, 12 bases remained unmatched. The CDR3 loop is CASSEAGGTIGEQFF. As DNA, the CDR3 is TGTGCCAGCAGCGAGGCGGGAGGGACAATAGGGGAGCAGTTCTTC.

The chain uses TRBV20-1 and TRBJ1-3, with 10 bases that match TRBD1. The CDR3 contains 14 residues. Looked up from germline, CDR1 is DFQATT and CDR2 is SNEGSKA (reference sequence). Trimming cost V 6 bases and J 0 bases; bases outside gene matches: 2. In nucleotides, the CDR3 is TGCAGTGCCGGGGACAGGGGCTCTGGAAACACCATATATTTT. This encodes CSAGDRGSGNTIYF.

The chain employs TRBV11-1 and TRBJ2-7, with 13 bases fitting TRBD2. The CDR3 length is 18 residues. Trimming cost V 5 bases and J 5 bases; bases outside gene matches: 15. Germline V gene lookup returns CDR1 SGHAT and CDR2 FQDESV (reference sequence). CDR3 DNA: TGTGCCAGCAGCCCCCTCAGCGGGACTAGCGGGAAAGAAAACGAGCAGTACTTC. It codes for CASSPLSGTSGKENEQYF.

In its sample, this clonotype was seen a few times. The chain joins TRBV20-1 to TRBJ2-2; possibly TRBD1 for D (5 bases). The CDR3 has 14 amino acids. Germline-derived CDR1 and CDR2 are DFQATT and SNEGSKA (reference sequence). Trimming shortened V by 6 bases and J by 0 bases, and 11 bases separated the two germline ends. CDR3 protein: CSARAHPNTGELFF. The CDR3 DNA sequence: TGCAGTGCCAGGGCTCACCCGAACACCGGGGAGCTGTTTTTT.

The chain couples TRBV19 to TRBJ1-3; no definite D call. CDR1 is LNHDA, CDR2 SQIVND, per germline (reference sequence). Trimming left V 4 bases short and J 0 bases short, with 13 bases between. This CDR3 spans 16 amino acids. CDR3 region: CASSTLQHRSGNTIYF. The CDR3 region has the DNA TGTGCCAGTAGTACCCTACAGCACCGCTCTGGAAACACCATATATTTT.

The chain carries TRBV18 and TRBJ1-1; D is unclear. This CDR3 is built from 13 residues. Trimming removed 3 bases at V and 1 base at J, with 6 bases between. CDR1 is KGHSH and CDR2 is LQKENI in the germline V gene. CDR3 in amino acids: CASSPTQNTEAFF. CDR3 DNA: TGTGCCAGCTCACCGACACAGAACACTGAAGCTTTCTTT. The full variable domain, with the rest looked up from reference TRBV18 and TRBJ1-1, is NAGVMQNPRHLVRRRGQEARLRCSPMKGHSHVYWYRQLPEEGLKFMVYLQKENIIDESGMPKERFSAEFPKEGPSILRIQQVVRGDSAAYFCASSPTQNTEAFFGQGTRLTVV.

This sequence joins TRBV11-2 and TRBJ2-7; D not resolved. V was shortened by 5 bases and J by 3 bases, with 17 bases between the two germline ends. This CDR3 has 15 amino acids. CDR1 is SGHAT, CDR2 FQNNGV, per germline. As DNA, the CDR3 is TGTGCCAGCAGCGAGGATCCTAGTTTCCACTACGAGCAGTACTTC. It encodes CASSEDPSFHYEQYF.

CDR3 sequence reads: CASSPQASGTIYEQYF. CDR3 nucleotides: TGTGCCAGCAGCCCCCAAGCCAGCGGGACGATCTACGAGCAGTACTTC. The chain couples TRBV9 to TRBJ2-7, with 7 nucleotides matching TRBD2. Germline trimming cut 4 bases from V and 3 bases from J; bases unmatched to any gene: 13. In germline, CDR1 is SGDLS, CDR2 YYNGEE. This CDR3 is built from 16 residues.

This chain connects TRBV5-4 to TRBJ2-3, with 7 nucleotides matching TRBD2. J gave up 3 bases and V 4 bases, and 8 bases lay outside the gene matches. Germline values: CDR1 SGHNT, CDR2 YYREEE (reference sequence). The CDR3 is made up of 15 amino acids. CDR3 bases: TGTGCCAGCAGCCTCGCTAGCGGTTTTACAGATACGCAGTATTTT. Its protein is CASSLASGFTDTQYF.

This clonotype occurred once. J is TRBJ2-7 and V is TRBV7-2; TRBD2 matches at 7 bases. After removal of 7 bases from V and 6 bases from J, the junction contained 15 bases not matched to a gene. CDR1 SGHTA and CDR2 FQGNSA come from the germline V gene. The CDR3 is 15 residues long. CDR3 sequence: CASTGGGARPPEQYF. The CDR3 nucleotides read TGTGCCAGCACGGGCGGGGGAGCCCGACCCCCCGAGCAGTACTTC.

The V and J genes are TRBV27 and TRBJ1-2; D not certain. Deletions cut 2 bases from V and 4 bases from J, with 11 bases between. Germline CDR1 MNHEY, CDR2 SMNVEV (reference sequence). CDR3 size: 14 residues. In DNA form, the CDR3 reads TGTGCCAGCAGTTTACGATCGGGGTTCTATGGCTACACCTTC. It is translated as CASSLRSGFYGYTF.

The J gene is TRBJ1-5, the V gene TRBV6-1, with D hard to call. This CDR3 region has 15 residues. The germline CDR1 and CDR2 sequences are MNHNS and SASEGT. V shed 5 bases and J shed 0 bases, with 11 bases lying between them. CDR3 loop: CASSLSAHSNQPQHF. The CDR3 nucleotides read TGTGCCAGCAGTCTTTCCGCCCATAGCAATCAGCCCCAGCATTTT.